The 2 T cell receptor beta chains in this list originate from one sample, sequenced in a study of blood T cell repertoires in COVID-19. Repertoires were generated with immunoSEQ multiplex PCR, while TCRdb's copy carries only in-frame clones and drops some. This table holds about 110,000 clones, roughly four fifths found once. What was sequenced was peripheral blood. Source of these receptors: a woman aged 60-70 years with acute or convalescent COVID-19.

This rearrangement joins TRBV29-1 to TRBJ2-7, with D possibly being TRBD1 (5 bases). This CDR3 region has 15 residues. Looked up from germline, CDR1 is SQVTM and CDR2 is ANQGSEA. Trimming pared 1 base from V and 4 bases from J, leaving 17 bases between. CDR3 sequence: CSVEGTPSHPYEQYF. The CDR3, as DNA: TGCAGCGTTGAAGGGACACCCTCCCATCCGTACGAGCAGTACTTC.

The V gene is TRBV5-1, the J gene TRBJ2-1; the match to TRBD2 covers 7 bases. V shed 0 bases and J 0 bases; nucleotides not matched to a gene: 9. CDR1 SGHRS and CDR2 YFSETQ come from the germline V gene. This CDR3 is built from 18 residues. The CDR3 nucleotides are TGCGCCAGCAGCTTGGCCGGGACGGGACTAAGCTCCTACAATGAGCAGTTCTTC. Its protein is CASSLAGTGLSSYNEQFF.